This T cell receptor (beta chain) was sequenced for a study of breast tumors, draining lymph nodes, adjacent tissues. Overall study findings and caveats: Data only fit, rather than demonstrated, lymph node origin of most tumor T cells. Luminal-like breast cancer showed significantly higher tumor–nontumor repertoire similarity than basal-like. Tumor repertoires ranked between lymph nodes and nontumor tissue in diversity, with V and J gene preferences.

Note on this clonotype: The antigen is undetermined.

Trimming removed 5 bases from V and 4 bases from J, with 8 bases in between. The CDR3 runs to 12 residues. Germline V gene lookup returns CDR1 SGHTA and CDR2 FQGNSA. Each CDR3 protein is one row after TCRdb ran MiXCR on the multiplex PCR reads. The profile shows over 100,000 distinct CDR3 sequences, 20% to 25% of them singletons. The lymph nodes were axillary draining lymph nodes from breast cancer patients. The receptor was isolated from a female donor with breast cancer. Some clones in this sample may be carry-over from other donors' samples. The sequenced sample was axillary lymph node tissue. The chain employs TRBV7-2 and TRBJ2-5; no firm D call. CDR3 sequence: CASSVVGETQYF. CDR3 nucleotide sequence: TGTGCCAGCAGCGTAGTAGGAGAGACCCAGTACTTC.